One sample yielded the 14 T cell receptor beta chains listed below, sequenced in a study of CD4 T cell repertoires in COVID-19. Sequencing was done directly on freshly isolated, uncultured memory T cells. The assay was immunoSEQ multiplex PCR, and TCRdb's table has in-frame clones only and misses some. The data hold some 24,000 clones, with about 93% observed a single time. Sequencing was performed on circulating follicular helper CD4+ T cells (cTfh) from blood, taken before the COVID-19 pandemic. The source is a human donor who had COVID-19.

A single count supports this clone. The chain couples TRBV18 to TRBJ1-5; perhaps TRBD1 as D (6 bases). Germline V gene data show CDR1 as KGHSH and CDR2 as LQKENI. Trimming cost V 6 bases and J 0 bases, with 12 bases left between them. The CDR3 has 15 residues. Here the CDR3 DNA reads TGTGCCAGCTCCCCCGGGACAAATAGCAATCAGCCCCAGCATTTT. Translated: CASSPGTNSNQPQHF. Drawing the rest from reference TRBV18 and TRBJ1-5, the complete variable domain is NAGVMQNPRHLVRRRGQEARLRCSPMKGHSHVYWYRQLPEEGLKFMVYLQKENIIDESGMPKERFSAEFPKEGPSILRIQQVVRGDSAAYFCASSPGTNSNQPQHFGDGTRLSIL.

On this clone itself: The same CDR3 is also encoded by other DNA sequences in this sample. This chain links TRBV5-1 with TRBJ1-1; 7 bases are shared with TRBD1. CDR3 length: 16 amino acids. Looked up from germline, CDR1 is SGHRS and CDR2 is YFSETQ. V lost 0 bases and J lost 4; bases outside the gene matches: 9. CDR3 region: CASSLDGGAGGTEAFF. CDR3 coding DNA: TGCGCCAGCAGCTTGGACGGCGGAGCAGGGGGCACTGAAGCTTTCTTT.

V gene TRBV2 combines with J gene TRBJ2-3, with TRBD2 matching over 12 bases. CDR1 SNHLY and CDR2 FYNNEI come from the germline V gene. Trimming removed 6 bases from V and 3 bases from J; junction bases left unmatched: 4. CDR3 length: 15 residues. The CDR3 protein is CASRLLAGGTDTQYF. As DNA, the CDR3 is TGTGCCAGCAGACTTCTAGCGGGGGGGACAGATACGCAGTATTTT.

The rearrangement uses TRBV30 and TRBJ1-4, with 9 bases lining up with TRBD1. The CDR3 consists of 15 residues. The germline V gene has CDR1 GTSNPN and CDR2 SVGIG (reference sequence). Losses at the gene ends were 2 bases for V and 11 bases for J; bases not matched to a gene: 12. CDR3 in amino acids: CAWSLSGTGTIKLFF. DNA of the CDR3: TGTGCCTGGAGTCTCTCCGGGACAGGGACGATTAAACTGTTTTTT.

The chain carries TRBV19 and TRBJ1-1, with a tentative D call TRBD1 (5 bases). The CDR3 has 14 amino acids. The germline gives CDR1 LNHDA, CDR2 SQIVND (reference sequence). V was shortened by 5 bases and J by 7 bases, with 17 bases between the two germline ends. The CDR3 nucleotides read TGTGCCAGTAGTTCCGCTATGTGGAGGGGTGAAGCTTTCTTT. It codes for CASSSAMWRGEAFF.

The chain carries TRBV19 and TRBJ2-2; no reliable D call. The CDR3 sequence is 13 residues long. The V gene lost 7 bases and the J gene lost 2 bases, with 8 bases spanning the gap. CDR1 and CDR2 (germline): LNHDA, SQIVND (reference sequence). The CDR3 DNA is TGTGCCAGTAAGAGAAGTAACACCGGGGAGCTGTTTTTT. This translates into CASKRSNTGELFF.

The J gene is TRBJ2-7, the V gene TRBV5-1, with 16 bases fitting TRBD2. V lost 3 bases to trimming and J lost 5 bases; unmatched junction nucleotides: 5. Germline CDR1 is SGHRS and CDR2 is YFSETQ. This CDR3 region has 16 residues. CDR3 coding DNA: TGCGCCAGCAGCTCGGGACTAGCGGGAGGGCGCGACGAGCAGTACTTC. Its translation: CASSSGLAGGRDEQYF.

The rearrangement uses TRBV11-1 and TRBJ2-5; D is unclear. The CDR3 has 12 amino acids. V lost 1 base and J 5 bases, leaving 5 bases between the germline ends. Germline CDR1 reads SGHAT; CDR2 reads FQDESV (reference sequence). This chain's CDR3 is CASSLDRETQYF. In DNA form, the CDR3 reads TGTGCCAGCAGCTTAGATCGGGAGACCCAGTACTTC.

Turning to this clone: A junction end diverges from the germline sequence, so it may reflect a read error. The V gene is TRBV4-1, the J gene TRBJ1-6; D ambiguous. The CDR3 is 12 residues long. Germline assignment: CDR1 MGHRA and CDR2 YSYEKL. CDR3 sequence: CASSQDNSPLHF. In DNA form, the CDR3 reads TGCGCCAGCAGCCAAGATAATTCCCCCCTCCACTTT.

The V call is TRBV6-1, the J call TRBJ1-1, with D possibly matching TRBD1 (5 bases). CDR1 is MNHNS, CDR2 SASEGT, per germline. Trimming took 3 bases from V and 1 from J, leaving 12 bases between them. The CDR3 has 15 amino acids. The CDR3 coding sequence is TGTGCCAGCAGTGAGGGAGGGGAGCGGAACACTGAAGCTTTCTTT. Translating gives CASSEGGERNTEAFF.

The V call is TRBV7-2, the J call TRBJ2-7; 11 bases map to TRBD2. Trimming at V came to 2 bases and at J to 1 base, leaving 7 bases not matched to a gene. There are 17 residues in the CDR3. The germline V gene encodes CDR1 SGHTA and CDR2 FQGNSA. The CDR3 sequence: CASSLSTSGGFSYEQYF. The CDR3, as DNA: TGTGCCAGCAGCTTAAGCACTAGCGGGGGCTTTTCCTACGAGCAGTACTTC.

V and J are TRBV7-2 and TRBJ2-2; 10 nucleotides line up with TRBD2. Germline V gene sequence: CDR1 SGHTA, CDR2 FQGNSA. The CDR3 contains 17 residues. The V and J ends lost 2 bases and 5 bases, in that order; junction bases with no gene match: 8. This CDR3 is CASSLTLAGEGTGELFF. In DNA, the CDR3 is TGTGCCAGCAGCTTAACGCTAGCGGGAGAGGGTACCGGGGAGCTGTTTTTT.

CDR3 in amino acids: CASSEQMGPGNGYTF. CDR3 DNA: TGTGCCAGCAGTGAACAAATGGGGCCAGGGAATGGCTACACCTTC. J is TRBJ1-2 and V is TRBV6-1, with D perhaps matching TRBD1 (5 bases). Deletions cut 2 bases from V and 6 bases from J, with 16 bases between. Germline loops: CDR1 MNHNS, CDR2 SASEGT. This CDR3 region has 15 residues.

The V call is TRBV7-9, the J call TRBJ1-2, with 10 bases that match TRBD1. The CDR3 extends over 14 amino acids. Germline V lookup: CDR1 SEHNR, CDR2 FQNEAQ (reference sequence). J lost 6 bases, V lost 4 bases, and 5 bases had no gene match. The CDR3: CASSSVTGGDGYTF. In DNA form, the CDR3 reads TGTGCCAGCAGCTCCGTGACAGGGGGCGATGGCTACACCTTC.